This T cell receptor beta chain was found in a study of OX40 agonist ivuxolimab in advanced cancers. For context, the study as a whole: Ivuxolimab, which targeted the costimulatory receptor OX40 (CD134), was an agonistic, fully human IgG2 monoclonal antibody. Intravenous ivuxolimab was administered to patients every 2 weeks at six dose levels: 0.01, 0.1, 0.3, 1.5, 3 and 10 mg/kg. Among the 50 to 55 dose-escalation patients, around 20 had hepatocellular carcinoma, roughly 15 melanoma, 9 renal cell carcinoma and 9 head and neck cancer. The dose-escalation cohort was about 83% male with a mean age of about 58 years, ranging from 23 to 79. Patients were allowed to have had prior anti-PD-1, anti-PD-L1 or anti-CTLA-4 therapy, and less than 45% of the dose-escalation patients had previously received checkpoint inhibitors. Three dose-escalation patients achieved partial responses, one with hepatocellular carcinoma and two with cutaneous melanoma. The purpose of peripheral TCRbeta sequencing was to test whether ivuxolimab changed TCR sequence diversity and led to clonal T-cell expansion. The paper covers the monotherapy dose-escalation part of the phase I ivuxolimab trial, which included N of about 50 patients. Broad study findings and their caveats: After ivuxolimab, CD8+ T cells had more expanded clones than CD4+ T cells on average. Low levels of normalized T-cell clonal expansion were also seen in some patients who did not respond. Which antigens the clonally expanded peripheral T cells were specific for was not determined. In the 0.1-3.0 mg/kg groups, partial responders had among the lowest normalized peripheral clonal expansion, particularly in CD8+ T cells. At doses of 0.1 to 3.0 mg/kg, clonal expansion of both CD4+ and CD8+ blood T cells was observed from baseline to week 6.

The CDR3 contains 17 residues, cysteine and phenylalanine counted. Only the CDR3 DNA stays, 51 bases, in frame from base 1. For sequencing of the TCRbeta CDR3 region, genomic DNA was extracted from the sorted cells. TCRbeta CDR3 regions were sequenced using the immunoSEQ Assay. Imported from immuneACCESS, the table was reduced by TCRdb to in-frame sequences with V and J called. These copies leave out some clones; in studies compared against another copy, an unresolved V gene accounts for under half, and the cause of the remainder is not known. For this sample there are about 21,000 clones; approximately 90% appear just once. About 10% of the sample rests with the top ten. This clone was picked up a small number of times. This clone's antigen is unknown. No base-level quality is on record; no much larger clone is a single base apart. Patients with a history of autoimmune disease or receiving systemic immunosuppression were excluded from the trial. In every dose cohort, peripheral blood was drawn for TCR sequencing at baseline, cycle 4 day 1, and cycle 7 day 1. The samples were drawn from a first-in-human, open-label, multicenter phase I dose-escalation trial of ivuxolimab. Adults with locally advanced or metastatic head and neck squamous cell, hepatocellular, melanoma or renal cell carcinoma were enrolled in the trial. Before TCR sequencing, CD4+ T cells and CD8+ T cells from peripheral blood were sorted into separate populations.

The sequence was collected from an adult with an advanced solid tumor such as melanoma, head and neck, liver or kidney cancer. The rearranged segments are TRBV21-1 and TRBJ2-3; the table calls TRBD2, which could not be checked here. TRBV21-1 represents a pseudogene. Sequences were derived from CD4+ or CD8+ T cells sorted from blood, sampled in a trial of the OX40 agonist ivuxolimab. DNA sequence: TGTGCCAGCAGCAAATTTATCGCGCCGGGAGAGGCAGATACGCAGTATTTT. Translation gives CASSKFIAPGEADTQYF.